This TCR beta chain was sequenced in a study of metastatic and nonmetastatic thyroid tumors. No patient received treatment before thyroid surgery. The V end lost 6 bases, the J end lost 0 bases, and 12 bases lay between the germline ends. Germline V lookup: CDR1 SGHTA, CDR2 FQGNSA. CDR3 length: 15 amino acids. The sample holds a few counts of this clone. TCRdb recomputed clones from the PCR reads via MiXCR. The sample has 60,000 or so clones; just over 4% are singletons. The clonotype originates from a female donor with papillary thyroid cancer or a benign thyroid nodule (not recorded which). Some clones in this sample may be carry-over from other donors' samples. The chain employs TRBV7-2 and TRBJ2-1, with D maybe TRBD2 (6 bases). Sequences were obtained from blood. The CDR3 region has the DNA TGTGCCAGCAGTATGGTAGCGGACTCCTACAATGAGCAGTTCTTC. Translated, it gives CASSMVADSYNEQFF.